The TCR beta chain described here comes from a study of neurological immune-mediated disorders. Trimming took off 2 bases at V and 6 bases at J, with 16 bases between the two ends. Germline values: CDR1 LGHNA, CDR2 YNFKEQ. CDR3 size: 16 residues. With 10-nucleotide random UMIs, 5'RACE was used to make the cDNA. Over 200 million TCR-beta sequences, together covering 15-18 subjects, were produced by every individual sequencing run that was carried out. TCRdb processed the 5' RACE reads anew with MiXCR; each CDR3 protein has one entry. The sample carries 50,000 or so distinct CDR3 sequences, approximately 3.6% recorded once. This clonotype was seen many times.

V usage is TRBV4-2 and J usage is TRBJ1-4, with TRBD1 as a possible D gene (5 bases). The sample was PBMCs. The receptor was isolated from a woman aged 55-69 years with multiple sclerosis. CDR3 bases: TGTGCCAGCAGCCAATCCGGGGCTGAGGCGGATGAAAAACTGTTTTTT. This encodes CASSQSGAEADEKLFF.